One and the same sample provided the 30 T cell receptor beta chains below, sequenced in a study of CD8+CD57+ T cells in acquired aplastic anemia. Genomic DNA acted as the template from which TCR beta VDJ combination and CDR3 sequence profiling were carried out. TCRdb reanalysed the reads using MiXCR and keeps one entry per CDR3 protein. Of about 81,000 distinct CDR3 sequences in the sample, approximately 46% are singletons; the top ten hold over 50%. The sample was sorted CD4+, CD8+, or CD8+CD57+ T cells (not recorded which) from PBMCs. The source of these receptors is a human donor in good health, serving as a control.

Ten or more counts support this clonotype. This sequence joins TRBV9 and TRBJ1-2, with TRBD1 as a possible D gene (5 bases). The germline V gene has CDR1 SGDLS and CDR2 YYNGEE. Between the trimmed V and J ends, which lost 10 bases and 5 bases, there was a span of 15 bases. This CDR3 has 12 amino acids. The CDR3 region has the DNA TGTGCCTCCCGGGGGACGGGGTATGGCTACACCTTC. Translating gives CASRGTGYGYTF.

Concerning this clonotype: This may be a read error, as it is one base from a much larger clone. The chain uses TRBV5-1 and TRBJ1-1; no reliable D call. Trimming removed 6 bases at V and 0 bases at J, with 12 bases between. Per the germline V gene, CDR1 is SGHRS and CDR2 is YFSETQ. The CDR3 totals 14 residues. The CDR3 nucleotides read TGCGCCAGCACCCCGGTAGGCCTGAACACTGAAGCTTTCTTT. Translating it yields CASTPVGLNTEAFF.

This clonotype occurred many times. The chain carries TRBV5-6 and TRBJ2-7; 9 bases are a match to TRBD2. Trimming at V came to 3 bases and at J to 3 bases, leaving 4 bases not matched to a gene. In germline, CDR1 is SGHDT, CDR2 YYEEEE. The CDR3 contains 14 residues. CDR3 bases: TGTGCCAGCAGCTCCGGACTAGCGAACTACGAGCAGTACTTC. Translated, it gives CASSSGLANYEQYF.

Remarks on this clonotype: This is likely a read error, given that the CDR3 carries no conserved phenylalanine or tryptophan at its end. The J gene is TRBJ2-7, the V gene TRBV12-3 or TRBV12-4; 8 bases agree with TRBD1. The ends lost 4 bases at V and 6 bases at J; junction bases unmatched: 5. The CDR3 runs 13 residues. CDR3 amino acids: CASSSTTGGEQYL. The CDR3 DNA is TGTGCCAGCAGTTCGACTACAGGGGGCGAGCAGTACCTC.

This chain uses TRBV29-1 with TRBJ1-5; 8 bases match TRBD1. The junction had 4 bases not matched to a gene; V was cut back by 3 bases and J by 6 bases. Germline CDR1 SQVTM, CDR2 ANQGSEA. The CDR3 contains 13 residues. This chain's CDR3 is CSVEDRDGQPQHF. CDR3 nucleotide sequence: TGCAGCGTTGAGGACAGGGACGGTCAGCCCCAGCATTTT.

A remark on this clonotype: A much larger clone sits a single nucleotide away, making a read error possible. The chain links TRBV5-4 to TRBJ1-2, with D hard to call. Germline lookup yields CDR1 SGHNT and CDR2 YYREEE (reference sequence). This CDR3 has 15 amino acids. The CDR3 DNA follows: TGTGCCAGCAGCTTGGATTACAGCCTGAACTATAGCTACACCTTC. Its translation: CASSLDYSLNYSYTF.

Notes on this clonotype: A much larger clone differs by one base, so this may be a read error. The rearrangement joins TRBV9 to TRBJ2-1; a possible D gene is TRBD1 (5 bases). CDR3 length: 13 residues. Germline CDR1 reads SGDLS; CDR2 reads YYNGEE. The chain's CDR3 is CTSSVGQGNEQFF. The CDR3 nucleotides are TGTACCAGCAGCGTAGGTCAGGGAAATGAGCAGTTCTTC.

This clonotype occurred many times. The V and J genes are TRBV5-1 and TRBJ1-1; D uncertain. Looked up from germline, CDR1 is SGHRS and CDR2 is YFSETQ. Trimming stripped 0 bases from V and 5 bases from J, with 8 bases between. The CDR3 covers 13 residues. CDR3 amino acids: CASSLGGGTEAFF. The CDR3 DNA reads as TGCGCCAGCAGCTTGGGTGGAGGGACTGAAGCTTTCTTT.

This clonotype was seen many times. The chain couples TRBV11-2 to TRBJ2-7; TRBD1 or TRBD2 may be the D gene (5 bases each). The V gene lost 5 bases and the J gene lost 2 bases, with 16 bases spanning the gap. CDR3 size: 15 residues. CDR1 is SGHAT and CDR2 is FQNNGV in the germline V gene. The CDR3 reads CASSTSRGPAYEQYF. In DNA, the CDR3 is TGTGCCAGCAGCACAAGCCGGGGACCGGCCTACGAGCAGTACTTC.

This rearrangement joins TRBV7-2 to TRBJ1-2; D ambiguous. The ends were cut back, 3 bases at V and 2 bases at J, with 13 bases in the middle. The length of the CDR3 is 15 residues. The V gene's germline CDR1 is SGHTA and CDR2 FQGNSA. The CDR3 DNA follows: TGTGCCAGCAGCTTCCAGCCGACGGCGAACTATGGCTACACCTTC. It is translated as CASSFQPTANYGYTF. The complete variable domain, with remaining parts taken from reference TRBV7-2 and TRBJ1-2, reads GAGVSQSPSNKVTEKGKDVELRCDPISGHTALYWYRQSLGQGLEFLIYFQGNSAPDKSGLPSDRFSAERTGGSVSTLTIQRTQQEDSAVYLCASSFQPTANYGYTFGSGTRLTVV.

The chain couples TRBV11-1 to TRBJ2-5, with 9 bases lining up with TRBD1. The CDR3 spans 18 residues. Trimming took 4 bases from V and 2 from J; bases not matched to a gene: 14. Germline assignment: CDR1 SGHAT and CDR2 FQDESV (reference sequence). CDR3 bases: TGTGCCAGCAGCTCCCCCGGGGGCCGACAGGGGGAGCAAGAGACCCAGTACTTC. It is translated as CASSSPGGRQGEQETQYF.

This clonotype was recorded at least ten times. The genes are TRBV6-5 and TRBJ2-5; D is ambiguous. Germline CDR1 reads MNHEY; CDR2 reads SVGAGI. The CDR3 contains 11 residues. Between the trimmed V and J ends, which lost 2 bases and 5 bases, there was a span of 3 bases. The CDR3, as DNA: TGTGCCAGCAGTTACGGCGAGACCCAGTACTTC. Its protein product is CASSYGETQYF.

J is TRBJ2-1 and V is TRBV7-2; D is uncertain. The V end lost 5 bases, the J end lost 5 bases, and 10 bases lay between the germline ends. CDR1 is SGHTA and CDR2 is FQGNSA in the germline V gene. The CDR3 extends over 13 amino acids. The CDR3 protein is CASSVTTDNEQFF. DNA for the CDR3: TGTGCCAGCAGCGTTACTACAGACAATGAGCAGTTCTTC.

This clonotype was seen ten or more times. The CDR3: CASSGQNNEQFF. The CDR3 DNA follows: TGTGCCAGCAGCGGACAGAACAATGAGCAGTTCTTC. This chain joins TRBV9 and TRBJ2-1, with D possibly being TRBD1 (5 bases). The germline CDR1 and CDR2 sequences are SGDLS and YYNGEE. Between the trimmed V and J ends, which lost 3 bases and 5 bases, there was a span of 6 bases. The CDR3 contains 12 residues.

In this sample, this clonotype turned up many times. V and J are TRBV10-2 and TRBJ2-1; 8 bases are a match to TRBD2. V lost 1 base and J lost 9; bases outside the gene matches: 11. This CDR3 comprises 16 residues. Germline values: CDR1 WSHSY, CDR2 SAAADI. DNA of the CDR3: TGCGCCAGCAGTGAGTTTCTAGCGGGCCCGGTTGGTGAGCAGTTCTTC. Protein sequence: CASSEFLAGPVGEQFF.

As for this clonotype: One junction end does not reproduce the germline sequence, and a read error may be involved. CDR3 amino acids: CASGFGQGGYTF. In DNA, the CDR3 is TGTGCCAGCGGCTTCGGACAGGGCGGCTACACCTTC. The chain carries TRBV5-4 and TRBJ1-2; TRBD1 aligns across 8 bases. The CDR3 contains 12 residues. Germline CDR1 reads SGHNT; CDR2 reads YYREEE (reference sequence).

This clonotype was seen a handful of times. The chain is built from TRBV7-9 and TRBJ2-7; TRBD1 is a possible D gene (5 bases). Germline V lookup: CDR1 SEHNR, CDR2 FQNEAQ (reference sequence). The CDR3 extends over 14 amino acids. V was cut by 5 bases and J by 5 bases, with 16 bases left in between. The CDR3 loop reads CASSPGQRLNEQYF. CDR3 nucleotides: TGTGCCAGCAGCCCAGGGCAACGCCTAAACGAGCAGTACTTC.

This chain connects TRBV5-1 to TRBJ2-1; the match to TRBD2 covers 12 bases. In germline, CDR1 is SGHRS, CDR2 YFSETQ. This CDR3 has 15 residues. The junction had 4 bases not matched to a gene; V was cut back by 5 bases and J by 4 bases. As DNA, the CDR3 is TGCGCCAGCAGGTCGACTAGCGGGAGATACAATGAGCAGTTCTTC. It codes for CASRSTSGRYNEQFF.

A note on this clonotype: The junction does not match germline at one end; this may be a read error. The CDR3 protein is CASSPVFGETGYTGAFF. The CDR3 nucleotides read TGTGCCAGCAGCCCAGTGTTTGGGGAGACAGGGTACACTGGAGCTTTCTTT. This chain uses TRBV11-2 with TRBJ1-1; 7 bases are shared with TRBD1. The length of the CDR3 is 17 residues. The germline CDR1 and CDR2 sequences are SGHAT and FQNNGV.

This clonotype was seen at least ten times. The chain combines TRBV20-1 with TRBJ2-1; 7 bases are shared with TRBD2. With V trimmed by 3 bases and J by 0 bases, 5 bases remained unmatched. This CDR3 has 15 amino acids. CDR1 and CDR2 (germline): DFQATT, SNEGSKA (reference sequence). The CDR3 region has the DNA TGCAGTGCTAGCGGGCGGGAGAGCTCCTACAATGAGCAGTTCTTC. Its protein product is CSASGRESSYNEQFF.

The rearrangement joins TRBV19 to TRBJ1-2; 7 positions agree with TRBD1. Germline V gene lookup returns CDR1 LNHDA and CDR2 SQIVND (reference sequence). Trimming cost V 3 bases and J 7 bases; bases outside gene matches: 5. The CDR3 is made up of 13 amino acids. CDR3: CASSIGQEGGYTF. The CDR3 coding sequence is TGTGCCAGTAGTATTGGACAGGAGGGTGGCTACACCTTC.

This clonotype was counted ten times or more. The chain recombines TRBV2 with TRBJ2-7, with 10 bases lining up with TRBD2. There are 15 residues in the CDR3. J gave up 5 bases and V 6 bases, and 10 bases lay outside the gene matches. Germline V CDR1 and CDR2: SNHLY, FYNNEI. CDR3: CASSLSGRAIDEQYF. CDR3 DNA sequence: TGTGCCAGCAGCCTAAGCGGGAGGGCCATCGACGAGCAGTACTTC.

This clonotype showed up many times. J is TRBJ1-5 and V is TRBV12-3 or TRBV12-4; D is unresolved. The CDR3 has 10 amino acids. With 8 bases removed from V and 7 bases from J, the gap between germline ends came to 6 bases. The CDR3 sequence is CASGNQPQHF. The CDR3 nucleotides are TGTGCCAGCGGTAACCAGCCCCAGCATTTT.

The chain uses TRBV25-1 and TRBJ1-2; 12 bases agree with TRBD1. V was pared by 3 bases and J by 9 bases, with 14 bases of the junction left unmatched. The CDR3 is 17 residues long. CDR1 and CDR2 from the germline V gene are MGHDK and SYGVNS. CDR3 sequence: CASSDPGQGAISSRYTF. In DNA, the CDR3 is TGTGCCAGCAGTGACCCGGGACAGGGGGCTATCTCTTCCCGCTACACCTTC.

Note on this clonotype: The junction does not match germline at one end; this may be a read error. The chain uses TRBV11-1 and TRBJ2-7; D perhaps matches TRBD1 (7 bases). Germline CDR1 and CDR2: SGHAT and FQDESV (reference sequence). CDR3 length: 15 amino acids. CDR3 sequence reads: CASSKEGARLYEQYF. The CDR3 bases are TGCGCCAGCAGTAAGGAGGGGGCACGTCTTTACGAGCAGTACTTC.

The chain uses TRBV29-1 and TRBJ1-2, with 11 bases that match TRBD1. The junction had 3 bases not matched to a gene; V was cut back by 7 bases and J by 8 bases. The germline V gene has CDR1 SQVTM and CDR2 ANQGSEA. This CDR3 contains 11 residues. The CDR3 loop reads CSAGTGGGYTF. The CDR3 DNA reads TGCAGCGCCGGGACAGGGGGAGGCTACACCTTC.

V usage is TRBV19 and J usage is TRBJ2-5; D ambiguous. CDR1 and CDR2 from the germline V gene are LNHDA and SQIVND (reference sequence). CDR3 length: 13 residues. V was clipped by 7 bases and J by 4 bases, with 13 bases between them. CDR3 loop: CASTHLLGETQYF. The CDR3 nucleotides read TGTGCCAGTACTCACCTTCTAGGAGAGACCCAGTACTTC.

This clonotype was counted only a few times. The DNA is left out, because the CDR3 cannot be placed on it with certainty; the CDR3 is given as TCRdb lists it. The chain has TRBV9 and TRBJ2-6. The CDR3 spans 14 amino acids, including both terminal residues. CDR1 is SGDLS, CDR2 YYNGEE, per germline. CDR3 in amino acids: CASAVGVGANVLAF.

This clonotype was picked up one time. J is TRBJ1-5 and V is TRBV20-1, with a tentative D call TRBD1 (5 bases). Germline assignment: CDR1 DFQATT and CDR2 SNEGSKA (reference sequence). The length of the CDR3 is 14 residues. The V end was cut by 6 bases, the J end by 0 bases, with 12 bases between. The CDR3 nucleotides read TGCAGTGCCCGGGGGTTTTCTAGCAATCAGCCCCAGCATTTT. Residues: CSARGFSSNQPQHF.

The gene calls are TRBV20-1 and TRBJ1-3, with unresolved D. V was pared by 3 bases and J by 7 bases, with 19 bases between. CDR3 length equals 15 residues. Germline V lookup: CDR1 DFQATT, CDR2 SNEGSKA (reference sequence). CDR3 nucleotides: TGCAGTGCTAGGACGTTACCTACATTGGGGAACACCATATATTTT. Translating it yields CSARTLPTLGNTIYF.